Below, 31 T cell receptor beta chains from the same sample are listed, as sequenced in a study of blood T cell repertoires in COVID-19 (dated by TCRdb to about 2020). Receptor amplification or capture employed the immunoSEQ multiplex PCR assay. TCRdb took over this immuneACCESS table, retaining in-frame rearrangements with V and J assigned. Such tables are incomplete; in checked studies, under half of the missing clones stem from an unresolved V gene, and the remainder is unexplained. For this sample there are 200,000 to 250,000 clones; nearly 85% appear just once. The leading ten clones occupy over 1% of the sample. What was sequenced was peripheral blood. Receptor source: a woman aged 25 to 39 with COVID-19, enrolled during active disease.

This clone has only a few counts. The CDR3 sequence is CASSLGGDGYTF. Written as DNA, the CDR3 is TGTGCCAGCAGTTTGGGGGGGGATGGCTACACCTTC. The chain couples TRBV28 to TRBJ1-2, with D maybe TRBD1 (5 bases). The CDR3 runs to 12 residues. V was trimmed by 3 bases and J by 6 bases, leaving 8 bases between them. Germline CDR1 is MDHEN and CDR2 is SYDVKM.

The CDR3 bases are TGTGCCAGTAGCCTAGCGGGAGTTGGTACCGGGGAGCTGTTTTTT. As protein: CASSLAGVGTGELFF. J is TRBJ2-2 and V is TRBV19; 10 positions agree with TRBD2. The V segment lost 6 bases and the J segment 5 bases; nucleotides outside the gene matches: 6. The germline V gene has CDR1 LNHDA and CDR2 SQIVND (reference sequence). This CDR3 region has 15 residues.

The chain couples TRBV4-3 to TRBJ2-2; 8 bases match TRBD1. Looked up from germline, CDR1 is LGHNA and CDR2 is YSLEER. V lost 4 bases to trimming and J lost 3 bases; unmatched junction nucleotides: 7. The CDR3 has 16 residues. The DNA for the CDR3 is TGCGCCAGCAGCCGACTGACAGGGGTCGACACCGGGGAGCTGTTTTTT. Its translation: CASSRLTGVDTGELFF.

This clone was seen once. The V gene is TRBV7-2, the J gene TRBJ2-2; a weak D match, TRBD1 (7 bases). The CDR3 is made up of 19 amino acids. Between the trimmed V and J ends, which lost 5 bases and 5 bases, there was a span of 27 bases. The germline CDR1 and CDR2 sequences are SGHTA and FQGNSA. CDR3 in DNA: TGTGCCAGCAGCGCGGGACCCGGGACAGCCGTTTTTGGTACCGGGGAGCTGTTTTTT. Protein sequence: CASSAGPGTAVFGTGELFF. The full variable domain, completed using reference TRBV7-2 and TRBJ2-2, is GAGVSQSPSNKVTEKGKDVELRCDPISGHTALYWYRQSLGQGLEFLIYFQGNSAPDKSGLPSDRFSAERTGGSVSTLTIQRTQQEDSAVYLCASSAGPGTAVFGTGELFFGEGSRLTVL.

The rearrangement uses TRBV6-1 and TRBJ2-4; 13 bases map to TRBD2. With V trimmed by 2 bases and J by 15 bases, 4 bases remained unmatched. Germline V gene lookup returns CDR1 MNHNS and CDR2 SASEGT. There are 13 residues in the CDR3. CDR3 nucleotide sequence: TGTGCCAGCAGTGAACTTCGGACTAGCGGGGGGTACTTC. It codes for CASSELRTSGGYF.

This clone was seen a single time. The rearrangement uses TRBV30 and TRBJ2-2; D may be TRBD2 (6 bases). Germline CDR1 is GTSNPN and CDR2 is SVGIG (reference sequence). The CDR3 is made up of 15 amino acids. Trimming removed 8 bases at V and 1 base at J, with 17 bases between. CDR3 sequence reads: CAGLSREENTGELFF. Here the CDR3 DNA reads TGTGCCGGATTAAGCAGGGAGGAGAACACCGGGGAGCTGTTTTTT.

The chain links TRBV13 to TRBJ2-1; TRBD1 aligns across 9 bases. Germline V gene lookup returns CDR1 PRHDT and CDR2 FYEKMQ (reference sequence). The junction had 12 bases not matched to a gene; V was cut back by 5 bases and J by 10 bases. The CDR3 is made up of 15 amino acids. The CDR3 region has the DNA TGTGCCAGCAGCCCCTCGAGGACAGGGGAGGCCGAGCAGTTCTTC. As protein: CASSPSRTGEAEQFF.

The chain is built from TRBV28 and TRBJ2-7; tentative D call: TRBD1 (5 bases). Germline CDR1 is MDHEN and CDR2 is SYDVKM. The ends were cut back, 2 bases at V and 5 bases at J, with 16 bases in the middle. CDR3 length equals 15 residues. CDR3 sequence (DNA): TGTGCCAGCAGTTTACTTGGGTGGGGCGGTAACGAGCAGTACTTC. This gives the protein CASSLLGWGGNEQYF.

The J gene is TRBJ2-7, the V gene TRBV5-4; D possibly corresponds to TRBD1 (7 bases). The CDR3 has 15 amino acids. Germline lookup yields CDR1 SGHNT and CDR2 YYREEE (reference sequence). The V gene lost 0 bases and the J gene lost 1 base, with 11 bases spanning the gap. CDR3 nucleotides: TGTGCCAGCAGCTTGGGGAGGGGGCAATCCTACGAGCAGTACTTC. It is translated as CASSLGRGQSYEQYF.

V gene TRBV7-9 combines with J gene TRBJ1-5; D might be TRBD1 (5 bases). Germline V CDR1 and CDR2: SEHNR, FQNEAQ (reference sequence). V lost 5 bases and J 5 bases, leaving 10 bases between the germline ends. The CDR3 has 13 amino acids. This CDR3 is CASSHRGDQPQHF. In DNA form, the CDR3 reads TGTGCCAGCAGCCACCGGGGGGATCAGCCCCAGCATTTT.

The chain recombines TRBV2 with TRBJ2-5; 7 nucleotides agree with TRBD2. The CDR3 covers 16 residues. Germline V gene lookup returns CDR1 SNHLY and CDR2 FYNNEI. The V gene end was trimmed by 8 bases and the J gene end by 4 bases; junction bases not matched to a gene: 16. The CDR3 coding sequence is TGTGCCAGCCTTCCGGGGGAGGGCGATTCGGGAGAGACCCAGTACTTC. Translation gives CASLPGEGDSGETQYF.

The rearrangement links TRBV6-2 or TRBV6-3 to TRBJ2-7, with no clear D. CDR1 is MNHEY, CDR2 SVGEGT, per germline. The CDR3 totals 15 residues. V was trimmed by 0 bases and J by 0 bases, leaving 9 bases between them. The CDR3 DNA reads TGTGCCAGCAGTTACTCGACGGCAGGCTCCTACGAGCAGTACTTC. It codes for CASSYSTAGSYEQYF.

This clone has a handful of counts. J is TRBJ1-3 and V is TRBV6-5, with 7 bases aligning to TRBD1. The CDR3 length is 14 residues. Germline assignment: CDR1 MNHEY and CDR2 SVGAGI. J lost 7 bases, V lost 6 bases, and 9 bases had no gene match. CDR3 sequence: CASRPGTARNTIYF. CDR3 nucleotide sequence: TGTGCCAGCAGGCCCGGGACAGCAAGGAACACCATATATTTT.

V gene TRBV11-3 combines with J gene TRBJ2-1, with 8 bases fitting TRBD1. The CDR3 has 15 amino acids. With V trimmed by 8 bases and J by 8 bases, 14 bases remained unmatched. The germline CDR1 and CDR2 sequences are SGHNT and YENEEA. The CDR3 DNA is TGTGCCAGCGAAAGGGGACAGGCAAGTGGCGATGAGCAGTTCTTC. Its translation: CASERGQASGDEQFF. The variable domain in full, completed from reference TRBV11-3 and TRBJ2-1, reads EAGVVQSPRYKIIEKKQPVAFWCNPISGHNTLYWYLQNLGQGPELLIRYENEEAVDDSQLPKDRFSAERLKGVDSTLKIQPAELGDSAVYLCASERGQASGDEQFFGPGTRLTVL.

The table lists this clone with many counts. This chain joins TRBV30 and TRBJ2-1; 13 nucleotides line up with TRBD2. The CDR3 spans 16 residues. V shed 5 bases, J shed 10 bases, and the junction held 14 bases outside the gene matches. CDR1 is GTSNPN, CDR2 SVGIG, per germline (reference sequence). CDR3 sequence (DNA): TGTGCCTGGGGGAGGGGACTAGCGGGAACCCAGGGCGAGCAGTTCTTC. Residues: CAWGRGLAGTQGEQFF.

This clone was counted a few times. The J gene is TRBJ1-3, the V gene TRBV6-5, with 8 bases lining up with TRBD1. CDR3 size: 15 residues. CDR1 MNHEY and CDR2 SVGAGI come from the germline V gene. The trim removed 7 bases at V and 3 bases at J, leaving 8 bases unmatched. Written as DNA, the CDR3 is TGTGCCAGCATTCCAGGGGGCGCCAATGGAAACACCATATATTTT. Translating gives CASIPGGANGNTIYF.

V gene TRBV3-1 (or the pseudogene TRBV3-2) combines with J gene TRBJ1-2; 7 positions agree with TRBD1. This CDR3 is 16 amino acids long. Germline V lookup: CDR1 LGHDT, CDR2 YNNKEL (reference sequence). Trimming removed 3 bases from V and 4 bases from J; junction bases left unmatched: 11. CDR3 coding DNA: TGTGCCAGCAGCCAGCTGGTGACAGGGTCTTCCTATGGCTACACCTTC. Translation: CASSQLVTGSSYGYTF.

The chain carries TRBV7-9 and TRBJ1-2; D call uncertain. The germline CDR1 and CDR2 sequences are SEHNR and FQNEAQ (reference sequence). Trimming cost V 5 bases and J 0 bases, with 7 bases left between them. The CDR3 is 13 residues long. In nucleotides, the CDR3 is TGTGCCAGCAGCCCTCAGACTAACTATGGCTACACCTTC. Its protein is CASSPQTNYGYTF.

V gene TRBV19 combines with J gene TRBJ1-2, with 7 nucleotides matching TRBD1. Germline V gene data show CDR1 as LNHDA and CDR2 as SQIVND (reference sequence). This CDR3 contains 13 residues. V was pared by 6 bases and J by 4 bases, with 5 bases of the junction left unmatched. The CDR3 region has the DNA TGTGCCAGTAGCAAGGGACAGCTCTATGGCTACACCTTC. Protein: CASSKGQLYGYTF. The whole variable domain, filled in from reference TRBV19 and TRBJ1-2, reads DGGITQSPKYLFRKEGQNVTLSCEQNLNHDAMYWYRQDPGQGLRLIYYSQIVNDFQKGDIAEGYSVSREKKESFPLTVTSAQKNPTAFYLCASSKGQLYGYTFGSGTRLTVV.

This sequence joins TRBV7-6 and TRBJ1-6; tentative D call: TRBD1 (6 bases). Trimming took off 6 bases at V and 7 bases at J, with 13 bases between the two ends. Germline V gene lookup returns CDR1 SGHVS and CDR2 FNYEAQ. The CDR3 contains 14 residues. The CDR3, as DNA: TGTGCCAGCAGTAACAGGGCGGTAAATTCACCCCTCCACTTT. This gives the protein CASSNRAVNSPLHF.

The rearrangement joins TRBV29-1 to TRBJ2-3; D is ambiguous. V shed 4 bases and J shed 0 bases, with 5 bases lying between them. Per the germline V gene, CDR1 is SQVTM and CDR2 is ANQGSEA. The CDR3 has 12 amino acids. The CDR3 DNA sequence: TGCAGCGTTGTCAGGAGCACAGATACGCAGTATTTT. Its translation: CSVVRSTDTQYF.

V usage is TRBV20-1 and J usage is TRBJ1-1; 9 positions match TRBD1. CDR3 length: 13 residues. The V gene end was trimmed by 3 bases and the J gene end by 6 bases; junction bases not matched to a gene: 5. Germline V gene data show CDR1 as DFQATT and CDR2 as SNEGSKA (reference sequence). CDR3 nucleotide sequence: TGCAGTGCTAGTTCCGGGACAGGGCCTGAAGCTTTCTTT. Encoded protein: CSASSGTGPEAFF.

The chain employs TRBV9 and TRBJ2-1; 10 nucleotides match TRBD2. The CDR3 spans 18 residues. CDR1 and CDR2 (germline): SGDLS, YYNGEE. V lost 3 bases and J lost 1; bases outside the gene matches: 10. The CDR3 nucleotides are TGTGCCAGCAGCGGACACGAACTAGCGGGGCCTTCCTACAATGAGCAGTTCTTC. Its protein is CASSGHELAGPSYNEQFF.

This clone occurred once. V gene TRBV5-1 combines with J gene TRBJ2-7, with 12 bases matching TRBD2. Germline-derived CDR1 and CDR2 are SGHRS and YFSETQ. This CDR3 region has 15 residues. Trimming at V came to 4 bases and at J to 5 bases, leaving 7 bases not matched to a gene. The CDR3 DNA follows: TGCGCCAGCAGCGAGACTAGCGGGAGCACCCACGAGCAGTACTTC. It specifies CASSETSGSTHEQYF.

The chain joins TRBV5-1 to TRBJ2-3; 8 bases line up with TRBD2. The trim removed 7 bases at V and 2 bases at J, leaving 9 bases unmatched. The length of the CDR3 is 15 residues. Germline V CDR1 and CDR2: SGHRS, YFSETQ. The CDR3 nucleotides read TGCGCCAGCCGTGGCGGGGGACTAGTCACAGATACGCAGTATTTT. The encoded protein is CASRGGGLVTDTQYF.

V is TRBV6-5 and J is TRBJ1-3; TRBD1 is a possible D gene (6 bases). The CDR3 has 15 amino acids. V was cut by 4 bases and J by 3 bases, with 13 bases left in between. The germline V gene encodes CDR1 MNHEY and CDR2 SVGAGI. CDR3 coding DNA: TGTGCCAGCAGTTCAGGGGTGGCGGATGGAAACACCATATATTTT. This encodes CASSSGVADGNTIYF.

This clone was counted between two and nine times. The CDR3 reads CASSIWDRDYEQYF. Here the CDR3 DNA reads TGTGCCAGTAGTATTTGGGACAGAGACTACGAGCAGTACTTC. The chain couples TRBV19 to TRBJ2-7; 7 bases are a match to TRBD1. V lost 3 bases and J lost 3; bases outside the gene matches: 5. Germline lookup yields CDR1 LNHDA and CDR2 SQIVND (reference sequence). CDR3 length: 14 residues.

The chain is built from TRBV5-1 and TRBJ2-3; TRBD2 aligns across 11 bases. The trim removed 2 bases at V and 5 bases at J, leaving 7 bases unmatched. Germline loops: CDR1 SGHRS, CDR2 YFSETQ. The CDR3 totals 16 residues. CDR3: CASSFQLAGVVDTQYF. CDR3 DNA: TGCGCCAGCAGCTTCCAACTAGCGGGAGTGGTAGATACGCAGTATTTT.

The rearrangement uses TRBV9 and TRBJ1-1; 10 bases match TRBD1. Looked up from germline, CDR1 is SGDLS and CDR2 is YYNGEE. The CDR3 consists of 16 residues. The V and J ends lost 3 bases and 1 base, in that order; junction bases with no gene match: 6. This chain's CDR3 is CASSARGTGANTEAFF. The CDR3 DNA is TGTGCCAGCAGCGCGCGCGGGACAGGGGCGAACACTGAAGCTTTCTTT.

The J gene is TRBJ1-2, the V gene TRBV29-1; D possibly corresponds to TRBD1 (5 bases). The V gene lost 7 bases and the J gene lost 1 base, with 10 bases spanning the gap. The CDR3 runs to 12 residues. Looked up from germline, CDR1 is SQVTM and CDR2 is ANQGSEA. As DNA, the CDR3 is TGCAGCGCAACGACAGTTAACTATGGCTACACCTTC. It is translated as CSATTVNYGYTF.

This chain joins TRBV6-5 and TRBJ1-1; 7 bases agree with TRBD1. The ends lost 7 bases at V and 3 bases at J; junction bases unmatched: 8. Germline V gene data show CDR1 as MNHEY and CDR2 as SVGAGI. This CDR3 has 14 residues. The CDR3 nucleotides read TGTGCCAGCAACCGACAGGGAGTCTACACTGAAGCTTTCTTT. The encoded protein is CASNRQGVYTEAFF.